The text below deals with one T cell receptor beta chain. These data come from a study of blood T cell repertoires in COVID-19. The wider study: The United States, Italy and Spain provided the acute and convalescent COVID-19 samples.

Germline V gene data show CDR1 as LGHDT and CDR2 as YNNKEL (reference sequence). V lost 1 base and J lost 3, with 16 bases in between. The length of the CDR3 is 18 residues. TCRdb's copy holds only in-frame clones and misses some; the assay was immunoSEQ multiplex PCR. The sample has some 200,000 clones, more than 80% seen once. This TCR was recovered from a woman older than 75 with COVID-19, enrolled during active disease. The chain joins TRBV3-1 (or the pseudogene TRBV3-2) to TRBJ2-6; no clear D gene. What was sequenced was peripheral blood. The CDR3 DNA reads as TGTGCCAGCAGCCAAGGGGTGTTAGAAACGGGTGGGGCCAACGTCCTGACTTTC. It is translated as CASSQGVLETGGANVLTF.